Presented here are 5 T cell receptor beta chains from one specimen sequenced in a study of spatial heterogeneity in lung cancer. Regarding time point: blood at routine non-recurrence follow-up after resection. Unsorted whole RNA from tumor, nontumor lung or frozen PBMC underwent sequencing. TCRdb re-derived calls from the 5' RACE reads in MiXCR, one entry per CDR3 protein. Here the sample spans around 110,000 distinct CDR3 sequences, 12% being singletons. The specimen comprised PBMCs, sampled at follow-up. These receptors came from a male donor with early-stage non-small cell lung cancer.

The rearrangement joins TRBV20-1 to TRBJ1-5; TRBD1 is a possible D gene (5 bases). Between the trimmed V and J ends, which lost 2 bases and 6 bases, there was a span of 11 bases. CDR3 length: 13 residues. Germline CDR1 DFQATT, CDR2 SNEGSKA (reference sequence). The CDR3 region is CSARSQGGQPQHF. CDR3 coding DNA: TGCAGTGCTAGAAGTCAGGGCGGTCAGCCCCAGCATTTT.

There are a few counts of this clonotype. The chain employs TRBV2 and TRBJ2-1; TRBD2 aligns across 9 bases. Trimming at V came to 6 bases and at J to 5 bases, leaving 11 bases not matched to a gene. Germline V gene sequence: CDR1 SNHLY, CDR2 FYNNEI. CDR3 size: 16 residues. The CDR3 is CASRRVSGGGNNEQFF. The DNA of the CDR3 is TGTGCCAGCAGGAGAGTTAGCGGGGGCGGTAACAATGAGCAGTTCTTC.

The CDR3 DNA follows: TGCGCCAGCAGCCAACCCCGGGCGGGGCGTTCCACAGATACGCAGTATTTT. It yields the protein CASSQPRAGRSTDTQYF. V is TRBV4-1 and J is TRBJ2-3; D may be TRBD2 (6 bases). Germline-derived CDR1 and CDR2 are MGHRA and YSYEKL. Trimming cost V 2 bases and J 2 bases, with 17 bases left between them. The CDR3 runs 17 residues.

This clonotype has at least ten counts. This rearrangement joins TRBV7-9 to TRBJ2-3; D is undetermined. Germline V CDR1 and CDR2: SEHNR, FQNEAQ (reference sequence). This CDR3 spans 13 amino acids. V lost 5 bases to trimming and J lost 4 bases, with 10 bases between them. CDR3 in DNA: TGTGCCAGCAGCCCTCCGAGCGCAGATACGCAGTATTTT. Its translation is CASSPPSADTQYF. Full variable domain (remainder filled in from reference TRBV7-9 and TRBJ2-3): DTGVSQNPRHKITKRGQNVTFRCDPISEHNRLYWYRQTLGQGPEFLTYFQNEAQLEKSRLLSDRFSAERPKGSFSTLEIQRTEQGDSAMYLCASSPPSADTQYFGPGTRLTVL.

This clonotype was seen a handful of times. The chain is built from TRBV28 and TRBJ2-7; D gene uncertain. The ends were cut back, 5 bases at V and 5 bases at J, with 7 bases in the middle. The CDR3 length is 11 residues. Germline assignment: CDR1 MDHEN and CDR2 SYDVKM. In nucleotides, the CDR3 is TGTGCCAGCAGTCCTCTCCACGAGCAGTACTTC. It encodes CASSPLHEQYF.